The present TCR beta chain was sequenced within a study of blood T cells in healthy people across ages. General study points: Among long-lived donors, naive CD4+ cells were more numerous and diversity higher than in aged donors. From one million sequenced T cells, diversity estimates were lower bounds. Changes in expanded clonotypes were possibly confounded, as the CMV status of donors was unknown.

Sample-barcoded 5' priming and a J-beta primer mix drove a second PCR of roughly 7 to 11 cycles. One entry per CDR3 protein, called by TCRdb with MiXCR from the 5' RACE reads. The sample has about 1.4 million distinct CDR3 sequences; around 55% are singletons. As for this clonotype: What it binds is unknown.

This CDR3 spans 15 amino acids. Germline-derived CDR1 and CDR2 are ENHRY and SYGVKD. The V and J ends lost 4 bases and 3 bases, in that order; junction bases with no gene match: 5. The rearrangement links TRBV10-3 to TRBJ1-2; TRBD1 matches 10 bases. The sequenced sample consisted of blood. This receptor was identified in a man aged 18 to 29 in good health. CDR3 amino acids: CAISGGTGEDYGYTF. DNA of the CDR3: TGTGCCATCAGTGGGGGGACAGGGGAGGACTATGGCTACACCTTC.